These T cell receptor beta chains were read from a single sample in a study of blood T cells in healthy people across ages. TCRdb used MiXCR to reprocess the 5' RACE reads, holding one entry per CDR3 protein. The data hold approximately 1.5 million distinct CDR3 sequences, with almost 35% observed a single time. The sample was blood. Receptors originate from a woman in her 30s in good health. Both conserved end residues are part of each CDR3. Fields, in order: V gene, clone size, D gene, J gene, CDR3 DNA, CDR3 protein. D genes are given only for firm matches. Clone size is stated in some rows and not others, as once, few, many or a class when expanded.

v_call: TRBV13; clone_size: -; d_call: -; j_call: TRBJ2-3; cdr3_nt: TGTGCCAGCAGCTTAGGGAGGAGGGACCCAGATACGCAGTATTTT; cdr3_aa: CASSLGRRDPDTQYF
v_call: TRBV5-1; clone_size: few; d_call: -; j_call: TRBJ2-7; cdr3_nt: TGCGCCAGCAGCTTAGAAGCAGGGCACGAGCAGTACTTC; cdr3_aa: CASSLEAGHEQYF
v_call: TRBV27; clone_size: -; d_call: TRBD2; j_call: TRBJ2-7; cdr3_nt: TGTGCCAGTTGGGAGAGCGGGGGGGCCTATGAGCAGTACTTC; cdr3_aa: CASWESGGAYEQYF
v_call: TRBV28; clone_size: few; d_call: TRBD1; j_call: TRBJ2-3; cdr3_nt: TGTGCCAGCAGCCGAGACAGGGGTAAAGCAGATACGCAGTATTTT; cdr3_aa: CASSRDRGKADTQYF
v_call: TRBV28; clone_size: -; d_call: TRBD2; j_call: TRBJ2-2; cdr3_nt: TGTGCCCTACAGCGGGATTTGAACACCGGGGAGCTGTTTTTT; cdr3_aa: CALQRDLNTGELFF
v_call: TRBV7-8; clone_size: once; d_call: -; j_call: TRBJ2-3; cdr3_nt: TGTGCCAGCAGCACTACAACAACTAGCACAGATACGCAGTATTTT; cdr3_aa: CASSTTTTSTDTQYF
v_call: TRBV18; clone_size: -; d_call: -; j_call: TRBJ2-5; cdr3_nt: TGTGCCAGCTCACCTATAGAGACCCAAGAGACCCAGTACTTC; cdr3_aa: CASSPIETQETQYF
v_call: TRBV6-2/TRBV6-3; clone_size: -; d_call: TRBD2; j_call: TRBJ2-6; cdr3_nt: TGTGCTTCGGATGCAGCGGGAGTGACTGGGGCCAACGTCCTGACTTTC; cdr3_aa: CASDAAGVTGANVLTF
v_call: TRBV6-5; clone_size: -; d_call: -; j_call: TRBJ1-2; cdr3_nt: TGTGCCAGCAGTAACAAACCCGGGGACTATGGCTACACCTTC; cdr3_aa: CASSNKPGDYGYTF
v_call: TRBV7-9; clone_size: -; d_call: -; j_call: TRBJ1-1; cdr3_nt: TGTGCCAGCAGCTCCCTTGTGGCGGACGTTATGGACACTGAAGCTTTCTTT; cdr3_aa: CASSSLVADVMDTEAFF
v_call: TRBV6-2/TRBV6-3; clone_size: -; d_call: -; j_call: TRBJ2-5; cdr3_nt: TGTGCCAGCGGCCCTGACGGGACCCAGTACTTC; cdr3_aa: CASGPDGTQYF
v_call: TRBV7-8; clone_size: -; d_call: TRBD2; j_call: TRBJ2-3; cdr3_nt: TGTGCCAGCAGCTTCCAAGCGGGGGAAGGGTCAGATACGCAGTATTTT; cdr3_aa: CASSFQAGEGSDTQYF
v_call: TRBV9; clone_size: -; d_call: TRBD2; j_call: TRBJ2-3; cdr3_nt: TGTGCCAGCAGCGCCGTCGGAGGCGGGGGGCTAGATACGCAGTATTTT; cdr3_aa: CASSAVGGGGLDTQYF
v_call: TRBV5-4; clone_size: -; d_call: -; j_call: TRBJ2-5; cdr3_nt: TGTGCCAGCAGCTTGGGCGGGGCCTCCCAAGAGACCCAGTACTTC; cdr3_aa: CASSLGGASQETQYF
v_call: TRBV20-1; clone_size: -; d_call: TRBD2; j_call: TRBJ2-1; cdr3_nt: TGCAGTGCCAATCCCTTAGCGGGGGAATACAATGAGCAGTTCTTC; cdr3_aa: CSANPLAGEYNEQFF
v_call: TRBV20-1; clone_size: -; d_call: TRBD2; j_call: TRBJ2-3; cdr3_nt: TGCAGTGCTAGTGCGACTAGCGGGAGGGCAGATACGCAGTATTTT; cdr3_aa: CSASATSGRADTQYF
v_call: TRBV28; clone_size: -; d_call: -; j_call: TRBJ2-2; cdr3_nt: TGTGCCAGCAGTTGGACAGACGTATCCGGGGAGCTGTTTTTT; cdr3_aa: CASSWTDVSGELFF
v_call: TRBV20-1; clone_size: many; d_call: TRBD1; j_call: TRBJ1-2; cdr3_nt: TGCAGTGCCCCAACCCGGGACAGGAACTATGGCTACACCTTC; cdr3_aa: CSAPTRDRNYGYTF
v_call: TRBV3-1; clone_size: -; d_call: -; j_call: TRBJ2-7; cdr3_nt: TGTGCCAGCAGCCAACAGGGGAACTCTTTCTCCTACGAGCAGTACTTC; cdr3_aa: CASSQQGNSFSYEQYF
v_call: TRBV20-1; clone_size: -; d_call: TRBD2; j_call: TRBJ2-5; cdr3_nt: TGCAGTGCTAGAAGAGCGGGAGAGACAGAGACCCAGTACTTC; cdr3_aa: CSARRAGETETQYF